The clone carrying this T cell receptor beta chain was seen ten or more times. Antigen unknown. The TCR beta cDNA libraries contained unique molecular identifiers. T cells, about 0.95 to 10 million of them, yielded a few hundred thousand cDNA molecules. Each CDR3 protein is one row after TCRdb ran MiXCR on the PCR reads. Among hundreds of thousands of distinct CDR3 sequences, 35% to 40% were seen once, and the ten largest hold more than 4%. The data are from a study of post-analysis software for immune sequencing data. General study results and limits: F-measure co-clustering was strong for batch-matched samples. Patients had higher frequencies than controls of a handful of TRBV segments, including TRBV5-6, TRBV5-1 and TRBV20-1. Compared with controls, patients showed significantly lower normalized Chao1 diversity.

There are 13 residues in the CDR3. The germline gives CDR1 MGHRA, CDR2 YSYEKL. J lost 11 bases, V lost 2 bases, and 7 bases had no gene match. The sequenced material came from blood. The chain has TRBV4-1 and TRBJ1-1; 8 nucleotides match TRBD1. This TCR was recovered from a girl aged 5-17 years with multiple sclerosis. The CDR3 loop reads CASSQTNQGAAFF. The CDR3 DNA is TGCGCCAGCAGCCAAACAAACCAGGGGGCGGCTTTCTTT.